This T cell receptor (beta chain) was captured in a study of blood T cell repertoires in COVID-19. Study as a whole: PBMCs, B-cell-depleted T cells, or T cells provided the cDNA or gDNA that made up the material.

The CDR3 loop spans 13 amino acids. Germline V gene sequence: CDR1 MNHEY, CDR2 SVGAGI. V lost 0 bases to trimming and J lost 10 bases, with 9 bases between them. In the original analysis: Amplification of reference gene primers provided the estimated nucleated cell counts. Sequencing used immunoSEQ multiplex PCR; TCRdb keeps in-frame clones, though not all of them. The V and J calls and clone size were taken over from that table, and D and trimming were inferred from the DNA. The sample includes around 150,000 clones, 77% seen only once; the top ten take roughly 9%. The J gene is TRBJ1-4, the V gene TRBV6-5; D not certain. The TCR sequence derives from a woman between 45 and 65 years old with active or convalescent COVID-19. The sample comprised peripheral blood. The CDR3 DNA is TGTGCCAGCAGTTACTCAGTAGTTGGAAAACTGTTTTTT. It specifies CASSYSVVGKLFF.